This TCR beta chain was obtained from a study of T cell changes during pregnancy in multiple sclerosis. The table came from immunoSEQ multiplex PCR; TCRdb's copy has only in-frame clones and leaves some out. The data contain around 59,000 clones, approximately 92% of them singletons. The CDR3 extends over 17 amino acids. Germline-derived CDR1 and CDR2 are MGHDK and SYGVNS. This clone was observed once. Compared with germline, one end of the junction differs, possibly owing to a read error. Sequenced material: peripheral blood, taken in the first trimester of pregnancy. The genes are TRBV25-1 and TRBJ2-2, with D maybe TRBD2 (5 bases). The sequence derives from a female donor with multiple sclerosis, enrolled in a pregnancy study. CDR3 sequence: CASSEYETKQNTGELFF. CDR3 nucleotide sequence: TGTGCCAGCAGCGAATACGAGACTAAGCAGAACACCGGGGAGCTGTTTTTT.